This TCR beta chain was observed in a study of CD8 T cells in ankylosing spondylitis. Overall study findings and caveats: A TCR beta motif of about 8 highly homologous variants appeared characteristic of ankylosing spondylitis blood. Significant enrichment of disease-linked clones was reported in matched ankylosing spondylitis synovial fluid.

V gave up 1 base and J gave up 6 bases; unmatched junction bases: 6. The germline V gene encodes CDR1 SEHNR and CDR2 FQNEAQ (reference sequence). The CDR3 consists of 15 residues. Notes on this clonotype: As yet, its antigen is unknown.

TCRdb reprocessed the 5' RACE reads with MiXCR, giving one entry per CDR3 protein. The sample holds about 220,000 distinct CDR3 sequences, approximately 16% seen once. The rearrangement joins TRBV7-9 to TRBJ2-3; 8 bases match TRBD1. The sequence came from a male donor with ankylosing spondylitis. Sequencing was carried out using blood, either unsorted or a sorted T cell fraction (not recorded which). The CDR3 here is CASSLVQGASDTQYF. The CDR3 coding sequence is TGTGCCAGCAGCTTAGTTCAGGGGGCTTCGGATACGCAGTATTTT. Full variable domain (outside the CDR3, taken from reference TRBV7-9 and TRBJ2-3): DTGVSQNPRHKITKRGQNVTFRCDPISEHNRLYWYRQTLGQGPEFLTYFQNEAQLEKSRLLSDRFSAERPKGSFSTLEIQRTEQGDSAMYLCASSLVQGASDTQYFGPGTRLTVL.